One sample yielded the 21 T cell receptor beta chains listed below, sequenced in a study of T cell repertoires in cytomegalovirus infection. Their antigens are not known. TCRdb re-derived calls from the reads in MiXCR, one entry per CDR3 protein. The table lists some 900,000 distinct CDR3 sequences, approximately 30% of them singletons, with 9.5% to 15% in the top ten. The sample in question was cultured CD8+ T cells from PBMCs, obtained from culture after CMV antigen stimulation. The receptors originated from a human donor in good health (CMV status not recorded). Some clones in this sample may be carry-over from other donors' samples.

The rearrangement uses TRBV10-3 and TRBJ2-6; TRBD2 matches 7 bases. V was clipped by 5 bases and J by 2 bases; unmatched bases: 3. CDR3 length: 15 residues. Germline loops: CDR1 ENHRY, CDR2 SYGVKD. The CDR3 sequence is CAISLRGAGANVLTF. In DNA form, the CDR3 reads TGTGCCATCAGTCTACGGGGGGCTGGGGCCAACGTCCTGACTTTC.

The J gene is TRBJ2-4, the V gene TRBV6-6; TRBD1 might be the D (6 bases). The ends were cut back, 6 bases at V and 2 bases at J, with 11 bases in the middle. This CDR3 has 14 amino acids. Germline V gene sequence: CDR1 MNHNY, CDR2 SVGAGI (reference sequence). The CDR3 sequence: CASSLRGTKNIQYF. The CDR3 DNA reads TGTGCCAGCAGCCTTAGGGGGACCAAAAACATTCAGTACTTC.

This sequence joins TRBV19 and TRBJ1-4, with D perhaps TRBD1 (5 bases). This CDR3 has 17 amino acids. The germline V gene has CDR1 LNHDA and CDR2 SQIVND (reference sequence). V gave up 0 bases and J gave up 5 bases, with 16 bases separating them. CDR3 region: CASSIEGGPGTNEKLFF. In nucleotides, the CDR3 is TGTGCCAGTAGTATAGAAGGAGGGCCGGGGACGAATGAAAAACTGTTTTTT.

The chain recombines TRBV5-1 with TRBJ2-1; 10 positions match TRBD2. The germline V gene has CDR1 SGHRS and CDR2 YFSETQ. The J segment lost 10 bases and the V segment lost 0 bases, leaving 1 base of the junction unmatched. The CDR3 contains 13 residues. The chain's CDR3 is CASSLDSGGEQFF. As DNA, the CDR3 is TGCGCCAGCAGCTTGGATAGCGGGGGGGAGCAGTTCTTC.

This clonotype was observed a few times. CDR3 sequence (DNA): TGTGCCAGCAGTTTAGTGACAGGGCGAAATCAGCCCCAGCATTTT. As protein: CASSLVTGRNQPQHF. The chain uses TRBV28 and TRBJ1-5, with 7 positions matching TRBD1. There are 15 residues in the CDR3. CDR1 and CDR2 from the germline V gene are MDHEN and SYDVKM. The junction had 5 bases not matched to a gene; V was cut back by 2 bases and J by 4 bases. The variable domain in full, with the rest retrieved from reference TRBV28 and TRBJ1-5, is DVKVTQSSRYLVKRTGEKVFLECVQDMDHENMFWYRQDPGLGLRLIYFSYDVKMKEKGDIPEGYSVSREKKERFSLILESASTNQTSMYLCASSLVTGRNQPQHFGDGTRLSIL.

With respect to this clonotype: It is likely a read error, because the conserved phenylalanine at the end of the CDR3 is missing. The chain carries TRBV7-3 and TRBJ1-1; tentatively, D is TRBD1 (5 bases). Germline CDR1 reads SGHTA; CDR2 reads FQGTGA. The CDR3 consists of 14 residues. The ends were cut back, 0 bases at V and 4 bases at J, with 9 bases in the middle. The CDR3 sequence: CASSLTTEITEAFI. DNA for the CDR3: TGTGCCAGCAGCTTAACGACAGAGATCACTGAAGCTTTCATC.

This clonotype was seen only once. The chain couples TRBV12-3 or TRBV12-4 to TRBJ2-3; 9 nucleotides line up with TRBD2. The CDR3 is made up of 15 amino acids. V shed 3 bases, J shed 5 bases, and the junction held 6 bases outside the gene matches. Written as DNA, the CDR3 is TGTGCCAGCAGTTTTCTGCGGGGGGGGGGAGATACGCAGTATTTT. Translated: CASSFLRGGGDTQYF.

In its sample, this clonotype was seen once. CDR3 coding DNA: TGTGCCAGCAGTTTATCAGCCAGCCAAGAGACCCAGTACTTC. Residues: CASSLSASQETQYF. This chain connects TRBV27 to TRBJ2-5; no definite D call. The CDR3 runs 14 residues. Germline-derived CDR1 and CDR2 are MNHEY and SMNVEV (reference sequence). Trimming cost V 0 bases and J 1 base, with 6 bases left between them.

The rearrangement links TRBV6-2 or TRBV6-3 to TRBJ1-1; a weak D match, TRBD1 (5 bases). From germline, CDR1 is MNHEY and CDR2 SVGEGT. The V gene lost 8 bases and the J gene lost 3 bases, with 16 bases spanning the gap. This CDR3 has 14 amino acids. Written as DNA, the CDR3 is TGTGCCAGCCTCCCGGGGACGGGGTACACTGAAGCTTTCTTT. Translation: CASLPGTGYTEAFF.

This sequence joins TRBV25-1 and TRBJ1-2; D might be TRBD1 (5 bases). Germline values: CDR1 MGHDK, CDR2 SYGVNS. The V end was cut by 0 bases, the J end by 4 bases, with 9 bases between. The CDR3 covers 14 residues. The CDR3 nucleotides read TGTGCCAGCAGTGAATATTTCGGGGGCTATGGCTACACCTTC. This sequence encodes CASSEYFGGYGYTF.

As regards this clonotype: A read error may be the cause here, since a much bigger clone is one base away. In DNA, the CDR3 is TGTGTCAGCAGCTTATTTGGCTCAACTAATGAAAAACTGTTTTTT. Amino acid sequence: CVSSLFGSTNEKLFF. The chain carries TRBV7-6 and TRBJ1-4; D call uncertain. Germline V gene sequence: CDR1 SGHVS, CDR2 FNYEAQ. This CDR3 is 15 amino acids long.

This rearrangement joins TRBV12-3 or TRBV12-4 to TRBJ1-2; possibly TRBD1 for D (5 bases). V shed 7 bases and J shed 6 bases, with 15 bases lying between them. The CDR3 consists of 13 residues. CDR3 sequence: CASTGGGRDGYTF. The CDR3 DNA sequence: TGTGCCAGCACCGGGGGGGGTAGGGATGGCTACACCTTC.

This clonotype was counted between two and nine times. The rearrangement links TRBV5-4 to TRBJ1-1; D uncertain. Germline values: CDR1 SGHNT, CDR2 YYREEE (reference sequence). The CDR3 length is 15 residues. Deletions cut 1 base from V and 2 bases from J, with 12 bases between. CDR3 protein: CASSLTAYTNTEAFF. As DNA, the CDR3 is TGTGCCAGCAGCTTGACTGCGTATACCAACACTGAAGCTTTCTTT. Combining the CDR3 with reference TRBV5-4 and TRBJ1-1 gives the whole variable domain ETGVTQSPTHLIKTRGQQVTLRCSSQSGHNTVSWYQQALGQGPQFIFQYYREEENGRGNFPPRFSGLQFPNYSSELNVNALELDDSALYLCASSLTAYTNTEAFFGQGTRLTVV.

A remark on this clonotype: A much larger clonotype is one base distant, so this may be a read error. The chain links TRBV7-8 to TRBJ1-3, with D unresolved. The CDR3 runs 19 residues. Germline CDR1 reads SGHVS; CDR2 reads FQNEAQ. The CDR3 loop is CASSLVGYQVGSSGNNIYF. CDR3 nucleotide sequence: TGTGCCAGCAGCTTAGTTGGTTATCAAGTCGGGAGCTCTGGAAACAACATATATTTT.

This chain joins TRBV15 and TRBJ2-3; the match to TRBD2 covers 9 bases. The CDR3 runs 16 residues. With 1 base clipped from V and 4 bases from J, the junction kept 6 bases outside the gene matches. CDR1 is LNHNV, CDR2 YYDKDF, per germline (reference sequence). CDR3 coding DNA: TGTGCCACCAGCAGAGTCCTAGCGGGGTCGTCAGATACGCAGTATTTT. This gives the protein CATSRVLAGSSDTQYF.

The rearrangement links TRBV4-3 to TRBJ1-5; 7 bases match TRBD1. Germline CDR1 reads LGHNA; CDR2 reads YSLEER. This CDR3 is 15 amino acids long. Trimming at V came to 0 bases and at J to 5 bases, leaving 4 bases not matched to a gene. CDR3 coding DNA: TGCGCCAGCAGCCAAGACAGGGGGGGCTATCAGCCCCAGCATTTT. This codes for CASSQDRGGYQPQHF.

This sequence joins TRBV7-9 and TRBJ1-2; TRBD1 is a possible D gene (5 bases). CDR1 is SEHNR, CDR2 FQNEAQ, per germline (reference sequence). The CDR3 consists of 14 residues. The ends were cut back, 8 bases at V and 6 bases at J, with 19 bases in the middle. The CDR3 sequence is CASSQGRERDGYTF. The CDR3 nucleotides read TGTGCCAGCTCTCAGGGCAGGGAACGAGATGGCTACACCTTC.

The V gene is TRBV19, the J gene TRBJ1-1; the D is unclear. This CDR3 is built from 13 residues. Germline CDR1 reads LNHDA; CDR2 reads SQIVND (reference sequence). The V end lost 3 bases, the J end lost 5 bases, and 10 bases lay between the germline ends. CDR3 coding DNA: TGTGCCAGTAGTATCGGGGTTCTAACTGAAGCTTTCTTT. Encoded protein: CASSIGVLTEAFF.

This clonotype was recorded once. This chain joins TRBV20-1 and TRBJ2-7, with TRBD1 identical over 9 bases. This CDR3 is built from 13 residues. CDR1 is DFQATT and CDR2 is SNEGSKA in the germline V gene (reference sequence). The V and J ends lost 7 bases and 2 bases, in that order; junction bases with no gene match: 6. In nucleotides, the CDR3 is TGCAGTGGCCGGACAGGGGAGGCCTACGAGCAGTACTTC. This sequence encodes CSGRTGEAYEQYF.

The sample holds a few counts of this clonotype. J is TRBJ2-7 and V is TRBV4-2; 7 bases fit TRBD2. Germline CDR1 and CDR2: LGHNA and YNFKEQ. The length of the CDR3 is 13 residues. Trimming cost V 1 base and J 7 bases; bases outside gene matches: 4. CDR3 DNA sequence: TGTGCCAGCAGCCAAGGGCCAGCGGGGGAGCAGTACGTC. Translated: CASSQGPAGEQYV.

The V call is TRBV4-1, the J call TRBJ2-2; no clear D. CDR1 is MGHRA, CDR2 YSYEKL, per germline. The CDR3 runs 15 residues. The V and J ends lost 0 bases and 5 bases respectively, with 10 bases between them. The CDR3 DNA follows: TGCGCCAGCAGCCAAGACTCGACCGGGACCGGGGAGCTGTTTTTT. Translating it yields CASSQDSTGTGELFF.